A single sample is the source of the 5 T cell receptor beta chains below, sequenced in a study of identifying expanded T cells in peripheral blood. Clones were read by immunoSEQ multiplex PCR, and TCRdb kept only the in-frame ones, dropping some. The sample holds roughly 100,000 clones; approximately 88% are singletons and the top ten take about 15%. Source material: blood. The receptors come from a person between 18 and 69 years old in good health.

CDR3 in amino acids: CASSYGPTPYEQYF. CDR3 nucleotides: TGTGCCAGCAGTTACGGACCGACCCCCTACGAGCAGTACTTC. V gene TRBV6-5 combines with J gene TRBJ2-7, with D unresolved. The ends were cut back, 2 bases at V and 2 bases at J, with 10 bases in the middle. This CDR3 is built from 14 residues. Germline CDR1 is MNHEY and CDR2 is SVGAGI.

J is TRBJ2-7 and V is TRBV19; D is unclear. The germline gives CDR1 LNHDA, CDR2 SQIVND (reference sequence). This CDR3 is built from 12 residues. V was cut by 10 bases and J by 6 bases, with 16 bases left in between. This CDR3 reads CATGLVFGEQYF. DNA of the CDR3: TGTGCCACCGGTCTGGTTTTCGGCGAGCAGTACTTC.

The chain carries TRBV5-1 and TRBJ1-3, with D unresolved. CDR1 and CDR2 (germline): SGHRS, YFSETQ. The ends were cut back, 0 bases at V and 0 bases at J, with 13 bases in the middle. The CDR3 spans 17 residues. The CDR3 sequence: CASSLGGQKYSGNTIYF. The DNA of the CDR3 is TGCGCCAGCAGCTTGGGTGGTCAGAAGTACTCTGGAAACACCATATATTTT.

The chain has TRBV19 and TRBJ1-5; no clear D. Trimming left V 6 bases short and J 1 base short, with 13 bases between. CDR3 length equals 15 residues. The germline V gene has CDR1 LNHDA and CDR2 SQIVND (reference sequence). CDR3 amino acids: CASRASDASNQPQHF. CDR3 DNA: TGTGCCAGTAGGGCATCGGACGCGAGCAATCAGCCCCAGCATTTT.

This clone has more than one count but fewer than ten. The rearrangement links TRBV2 to TRBJ2-2, with a weak D call TRBD2 (6 bases). Germline V gene lookup returns CDR1 SNHLY and CDR2 FYNNEI. CDR3 size: 13 residues. Trimming took 4 bases from V and 10 from J, leaving 13 bases between them. CDR3 bases: TGTGCCAGCAGTGCCAGCGGGCTCTCGGAGCTGTTTTTT. This encodes CASSASGLSELFF.